This T cell receptor (beta chain) stems from a study of T cells expressing NK-cell markers. Study-wide findings and caveats: What remained unclear was the HCMV specificity of expanded NKG2C+ T cell clones.

Synthesis of TCR beta cDNA relied on 5'RACE template switching carrying UMIs. Using the 5' RACE reads, TCRdb records one entry per CDR3 protein without DNA. In all, the sample yields hundreds of thousands of distinct CDR3 sequences. In regard to this clonotype: Its specificity is not known.

Sequenced material: blood T cells: a sorted CD56 or NKG2C T cell subset, CD4+ or CD8+ T cells, or bulk PBMC T cells (not recorded which). This receptor was obtained from a woman aged 18 to 69 in good health.

CDR3 loop: CASSPRESATNEQFF. The chain has TRBV7-2 and TRBJ2-1; TCRdb names TRBD2, which stays unverified in the absence of DNA. The CDR3 spans 15 residues. Germline loops: CDR1 SGHTA, CDR2 FQGNSA. Full variable domain (missing parts from reference TRBV7-2 and TRBJ2-1): GAGVSQSPSNKVTEKGKDVELRCDPISGHTALYWYRQSLGQGLEFLIYFQGNSAPDKSGLPSDRFSAERTGGSVSTLTIQRTQQEDSAVYLCASSPRESATNEQFFGPGTRLTVL.